The T cell receptor beta chain under discussion was sequenced for a study of cytomegalovirus exposure and HLA in healthy donors (dated by TCRdb to about 2017). General notes on the study: An earlier analysis of some 500 of the donors reported about 250 Gb of sequence data and 100 million to 130 million unique TCR beta sequences from about 180 million T cells. On average, about 240,000 unique TCR beta nucleotide sequences were sequenced per donor among fewer than 500 genotyped donors of the cohort, with approximately 18% of those sequences being non-productive. The T cell repertoires of 670 or so subjects were profiled by immunosequencing and related to cytomegalovirus serostatus. Four or five DR-DQ haplotypes were handled as single units for association and clustering because linkage in the cohort was strong. Class I and class II HLA loci were covered by the typing at four-digit resolution. Every discovery cohort repertoire had been produced on one sequencing platform. The study combined high-throughput TCR immunosequencing, statistical association of individual TCRs with disease status, and machine learning to predict cytomegalovirus infection status. A later analysis re-analyzed previously published TCR beta repertoires from 500 to 700 donors and added high-resolution HLA genotyping to study TCR occurrence patterns. Typing coverage varied by locus: roughly 620-640 donors for A, B, C, DRB1 and DQB1; more than 500 for DQA1; 600 to 610 for DPA1; roughly 450 for DPB1. Genome-wide SNP genotypes for about 65% of the 666 donors were used in a later genetic analysis, which treated that subset as a discovery cohort. An early release that covered about 600 HLA-typed donors contained around 300 gigabases of sequencing data and tens of millions of unique TCR sequences. The genetic ancestry cluster associated with self-reported Caucasian donors included around four fifths of the roughly 400 genotyped donors. Besides the first cohort of around 670 subjects, a separate validation cohort made up of over 95 different subjects was used. Rather than using new phenotypic data, the later analysis identified candidate immune exposures from TCR beta sequences and from how often those sequences occurred across donors. The study was designed to test whether signatures of past pathogen exposure could be identified by cataloging public T cell receptors. Donor age, sex, ethnicity and CMV serostatus were compiled alongside the repertoire data. An earlier analysis of approximately 630 of the donors applied high-throughput TCR beta sequencing to assess whether each TCR beta V gene segment acted as functional or pseudogenic.

Library creation used the immunoSEQ multiplex PCR assay. For the multiplex PCR, a mixture combining 60 forward primers for TCR Vbeta segments and 13 reverse primers for TCR Jbeta segments was used. The CDR3 region of rearranged TCR beta genes was amplified from genomic DNA by a multiplex PCR assay. The amplified TCR beta libraries were sequenced on the Illumina HiSeq System as 87-base-pair reads. In the source study's methods: Across the roughly 700 repertoires, a later analysis counted roughly 77 million unique TCR beta chains, roughly 11 million of which were shared by at least two donors. A nearest-neighbor algorithm error-corrected the raw reads and collapsed the reads into unique sequences, merging closely related sequences to remove PCR and sequencing errors. V, D and J gene segments were assigned by aligning CDR3 sequences to IMGT reference sequences. Each retained sequence needed at least a six-nucleotide match to both a V gene segment and a J gene segment. Rearrangements were called productive when the CDR3 lacked stop codons and stayed in frame with V and J; all others were non-productive. CDR3 was defined by IMGT convention, running from the second conserved V-encoded cysteine to the conserved J-encoded phenylalanine. In an earlier analysis of some 550 of the donors, sequences lacking an unambiguous match to a single V gene segment were excluded. An earlier analysis of a few hundred of the donors called V segments functional above 56.7% productive rearrangements and segregating when the between-donor standard deviation exceeded 5%. A statistical classification framework was developed to diagnose cytomegalovirus status using the catalog of TCR beta chain sequences. In a later analysis, V and J genes were assigned by comparing TCR nucleotide sequences against IMGT/GENE-DB human TR gene sequences. A later analysis assigned CDR3 sequences and most-parsimonious VDJ recombination scenarios with the TCRdist pipeline. In a later analysis, each TCR beta chain was defined by its CDR3 amino acid sequence together with its V-gene family, and reads lacking a unique V-gene family were excluded. As a way to deal with suspected cross-contamination and a sequencing artifact, a later analysis dropped 450 to 700 nucleotide sequences that were highly shared and had low generation probability. In a later analysis, a clonal expansion index for each public chain was calculated from normalized within-repertoire ranks of inferred template counts. A later analysis computed generation probabilities with a VDJ recombination model fitted to out-of-frame rearrangements, and checked the results against IGoR. In a later analysis, hypergeometric tests were used to score TCR-TCR, TCR-HLA and TCR-CMV co-occurrence, with a repertoire-size bias correction applied to TCR pairs. In a later analysis, false discovery rates were estimated by permuting HLA or CMV assignments 20 times. In a later analysis, co-occurring TCRs were grouped using DBSCAN, with TCRdist sequence similarity added in when clustering inside HLA-allele-positive subsets. For co-occurrence clustering, repertoires with fewer than 30,000 or more than 120,000 public chains were excluded, along with five repertoires with anomalous nucleotide sharing. What TCRdb holds here is the immuneACCESS table cut down to in-frame rearrangements. Part of the clones is not present; checked against another copy, under half of the missing clones reflect an unresolved V gene, and the others are unexplained. From that table come the V and J calls and clone size; the DNA was used to work out D and trimming. This sample comprises around 200,000 clones, around 80% of them detected only once. The ten largest clones represent approximately 4.7% of the sample.

The table lists this clone with a few counts. Its antigen remains undetermined. No per-base quality is available; no much larger clone lies one base away. The cohort comprised hundreds of healthy bone marrow donors. At the time of sampling, every cohort member was nominally healthy, though immune exposures that went unrecorded were likely present. The donor was CMV seropositive and was included in the group of 250 to 350 seropositive cohort members. A peripheral blood sample was provided by each donor, and peripheral blood mononuclear cells were used for TCR beta sequencing. Genomic DNA was extracted from the blood cell samples with the Qiagen DNeasy Blood Extraction Kit. Inclusive of the bounding cysteine and phenylalanine, the CDR3 is 14 residues long. The retained sequence is limited to the CDR3, 42 bases, with the frame set at the first base. Trimming takes 6 bases from V and 2 bases from J, and the germline ends sit 10 bases apart. CDR1 SGHNT and CDR2 YENEEA are derived from the germline V gene.

What the research found in general, with its limitations: Cytomegalovirus status was reported to be diagnosed by the classifier with high specificity and sensitivity in both the original and validation cohorts. A later analysis found that HLA-associated TCR beta chains were more clonally expanded and had lower generation probabilities than equally common non-associated chains. Because counts were too low, about 17 rarely observed V segments, including chromosome 9 orphons, were excluded from the earlier analysis of 587 of the donors. For the cohort, immune exposure information was limited to CMV serostatus. A later analysis found that TCR association rates varied across HLA loci, with DRB1 alleles showing the most associated TCRs and HLA-C alleles the fewest. According to a later analysis, parvovirus B19, influenza, CMV and Epstein-Barr virus appeared linked to several top co-occurrence clusters. Most TCR sequences were observed very rarely across donors, whereas some public TCRs were present in many individuals. Some IMGT-functional V segments, including TRBV6-2 and TRBV6-3, could not be told apart with the 87-base-pair reads, so those segments were excluded. Strong co-occurrence of HLA alleles, especially DR and DQ, made assigning TCR associations to individual alleles difficult. In the study, some 180 TCR beta chains were listed as associated with cytomegalovirus. Sequencing depth was assumed to be roughly uniform across donors in the presence/absence analyses, though that assumption may not hold. In a later genetic analysis, fewer N-insertions in productive TCRs were reported among donors in an Asian-associated ancestry cluster than the roughly 710-donor mean. V-gene and J-gene trimming of TCR beta chains was associated with a missense DCLRE1C variant in a later genetic analysis, and the association was replicated in an independent cohort. A cluster of highly shared sequence variants was judged likely to be a technical artifact of the sequencing pipeline. Broadly in line with IMGT annotations, most TCR beta V segments showed up in productive rearrangements about 87% or about 30% of the time in an earlier analysis of a few hundred of the donors. A few of the identified cytomegalovirus-associated TCR beta chains were confirmed in vitro to be specific for cytomegalovirus antigens. A further reported finding was that TCR beta sequences accurately predicted the HLA-A and HLA-B alleles for most subjects in the first cohort. Linkage disequilibrium might explain the correlated functional status among segregating V segments, but an unknown experimental factor could not be excluded. According to a later analysis, most CMV-associated TCR beta chains appeared to be HLA-restricted, and the HLA associations seemed to be driven largely by CMV exposure. HLA typing was unavailable for some donors at each locus, so association tests used only the typed subset. Only TCR beta chains were sequenced in this cohort, and the absence of alpha or paired-chain data limited detectable features. The authors suggested that the approach could potentially be extended to other disease states and immunological phenotypes. In a later analysis, some 17,000 TCR beta sequences were associated with specific HLA alleles at a false discovery rate of 0.05.

Sample: PBMCs. The rearranged chain carries TRBV11-3 and TRBJ1-4; a tentative D match to TRBD1 spans 6 bases. The receptor's source is a woman in her 30s in good health and CMV-seropositive. The CDR3 region reads CASRRTATNEKLFF. The DNA sequence reads TGTGCCAGCAGGCGGACAGCTACTAATGAAAAACTGTTTTTT.